This entry is about one T cell receptor (beta chain). Authors' analysis steps: Nucleated cell number was recorded as an estimate derived from reference gene primer amplification. Method: immunoSEQ multiplex PCR; TCRdb's copy keeps in-frame clones and lacks some. V and J calls and clone size are those listed in that table; D and trimming were worked out from the DNA. The data hold about 83,000 clones, with 65% to 85% observed a single time. Trimming took 7 bases from V and 4 from J; bases not matched to a gene: 11. Germline V gives CDR1 SGHRS, CDR2 YFSETQ. This CDR3 region has 16 residues. This sample is part of a study of blood T cell repertoires in COVID-19. Study overall: The origin of the acute and convalescent COVID-19 samples was the United States, Italy and Spain. PBMCs, B-cell-depleted T cells, or T cells were the source of the cDNA or gDNA that made up the material.

This chain links TRBV5-1 with TRBJ2-5, with 12 nucleotides matching TRBD2. This TCR came from a woman of 80 years or more with acute or convalescent COVID-19. Sequenced material: peripheral blood. The CDR3 sequence is CASSSSGGAVRETQYF. CDR3 nucleotide sequence: TGCGCCAGCTCCTCTAGCGGGGGGGCCGTTCGAGAGACCCAGTACTTC. Full variable domain (rest looked up from reference TRBV5-1 and TRBJ2-5): KAGVTQTPRYLIKTRGQQVTLSCSPISGHRSVSWYQQTPGQGLQFLFEYFSETQRNKGNFPGRFSGRQFSNSRSEMNVSTLELGDSALYLCASSSSGGAVRETQYFGPGTRLLVL.